This T cell receptor beta chain was captured by sequencing in a study of shared clonotypes between healthy human individuals. CDR1 and CDR2 from the germline V gene are SGHAT and FQNNGV. The CDR3 is made up of 17 amino acids. V was pared by 3 bases and J by 2 bases, with 19 bases between. As for this clone: Its matching antigen is unknown.

Using immunoSEQ multiplex PCR, the repertoire was profiled, and TCRdb retains in-frame clones only, with some absent. The sample carries about 1.1 million clones, approximately 75% recorded once. Study conclusions and caveats: Roughly 5% of naive CD4 clonotypes were common to a few donors. Generation probabilities of non-shared clonotypes were lower (relative to those shared by all four donors).

The TCR originated in a man between 18 and 29 years old in good health. Some clones in this sample may be carry-over from other donors' samples. The sample taken for sequencing was memory CD4+ T cells from PBMCs. Subset noted: CD45RA-negative fraction. The genes are TRBV11-2 and TRBJ2-5; tentative D call: TRBD2 (6 bases). In nucleotides, the CDR3 is TGTGCCAGCAGCTTCCCATCCGGGAGAGGGGATCAAGAGACCCAGTACTTC. It is translated as CASSFPSGRGDQETQYF.